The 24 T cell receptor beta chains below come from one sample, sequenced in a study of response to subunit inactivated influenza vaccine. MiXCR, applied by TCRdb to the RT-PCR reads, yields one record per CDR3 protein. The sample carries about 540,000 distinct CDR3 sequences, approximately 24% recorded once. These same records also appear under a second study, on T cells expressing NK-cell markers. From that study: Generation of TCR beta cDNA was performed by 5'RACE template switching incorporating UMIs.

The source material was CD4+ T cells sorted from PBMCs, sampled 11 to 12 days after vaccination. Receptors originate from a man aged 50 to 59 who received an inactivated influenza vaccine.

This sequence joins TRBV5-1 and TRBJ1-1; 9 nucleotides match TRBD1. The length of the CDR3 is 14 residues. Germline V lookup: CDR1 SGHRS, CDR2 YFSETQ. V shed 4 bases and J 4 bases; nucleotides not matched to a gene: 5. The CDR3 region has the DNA TGCGCCAGCAGCGGACAGGGGCCAGGCACTGAAGCTTTCTTT. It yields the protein CASSGQGPGTEAFF.

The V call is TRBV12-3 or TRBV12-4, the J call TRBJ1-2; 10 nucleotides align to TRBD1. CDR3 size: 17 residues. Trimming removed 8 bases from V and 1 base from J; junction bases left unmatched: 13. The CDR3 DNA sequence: TGTGCCAGCCGCCCGGGACAGGGGCGTACTTATAACTATGGCTACACCTTC. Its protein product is CASRPGQGRTYNYGYTF.

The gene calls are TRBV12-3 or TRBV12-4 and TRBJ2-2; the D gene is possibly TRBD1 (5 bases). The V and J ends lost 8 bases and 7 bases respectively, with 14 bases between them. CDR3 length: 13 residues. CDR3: CASQGVLGGELFF. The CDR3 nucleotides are TGTGCCAGCCAAGGGGTACTGGGCGGGGAGCTGTTTTTT.

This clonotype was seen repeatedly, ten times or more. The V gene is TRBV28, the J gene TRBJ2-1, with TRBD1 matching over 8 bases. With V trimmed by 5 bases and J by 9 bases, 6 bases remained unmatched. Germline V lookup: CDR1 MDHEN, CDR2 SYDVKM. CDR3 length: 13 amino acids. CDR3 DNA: TGTGCCAGCAGTGAGGACAGGGTCAGTGAGCAGTTCTTC. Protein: CASSEDRVSEQFF.

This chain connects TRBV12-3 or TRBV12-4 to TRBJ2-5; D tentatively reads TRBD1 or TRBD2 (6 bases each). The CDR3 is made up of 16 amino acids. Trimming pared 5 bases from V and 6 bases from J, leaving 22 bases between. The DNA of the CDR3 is TGTGCCAGCAGTCCCCCGTGGGGGGCACGGCAAAAGACCCAGTACTTC. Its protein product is CASSPPWGARQKTQYF.

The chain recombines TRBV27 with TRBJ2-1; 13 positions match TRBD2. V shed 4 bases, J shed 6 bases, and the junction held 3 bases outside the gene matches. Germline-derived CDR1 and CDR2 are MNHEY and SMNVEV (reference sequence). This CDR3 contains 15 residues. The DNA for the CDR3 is TGTGCCAGCAGTTCCGGGACTAGCGGGGTCAATGAGCAGTTCTTC. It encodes CASSSGTSGVNEQFF.

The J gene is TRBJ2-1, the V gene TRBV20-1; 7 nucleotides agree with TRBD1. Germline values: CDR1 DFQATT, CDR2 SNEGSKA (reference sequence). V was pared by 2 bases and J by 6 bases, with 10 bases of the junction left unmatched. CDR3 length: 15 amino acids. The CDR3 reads CSARRAAGGSNEQFF. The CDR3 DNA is TGCAGTGCTAGAAGGGCGGCAGGGGGTAGCAATGAGCAGTTCTTC.

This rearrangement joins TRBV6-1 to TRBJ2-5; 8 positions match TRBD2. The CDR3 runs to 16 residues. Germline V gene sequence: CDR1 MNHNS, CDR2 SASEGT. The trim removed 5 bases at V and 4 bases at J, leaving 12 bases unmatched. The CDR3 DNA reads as TGTGCCAGCAGTCCCGGGACTAGGAGGGGAGGAGAGACCCAGTACTTC. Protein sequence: CASSPGTRRGGETQYF.

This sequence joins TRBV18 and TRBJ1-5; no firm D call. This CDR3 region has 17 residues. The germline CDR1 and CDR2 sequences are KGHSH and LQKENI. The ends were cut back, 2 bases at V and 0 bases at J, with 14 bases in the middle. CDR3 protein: CASSPDRVGYSNQPQHF. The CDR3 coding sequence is TGTGCCAGCTCACCAGACCGAGTCGGCTATAGCAATCAGCCCCAGCATTTT.

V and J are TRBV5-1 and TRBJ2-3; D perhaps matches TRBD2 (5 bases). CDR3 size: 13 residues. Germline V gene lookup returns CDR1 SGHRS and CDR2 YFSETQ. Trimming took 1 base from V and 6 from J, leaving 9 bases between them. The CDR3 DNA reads TGCGCCAGCAGCTTGCAACTAGGGGATACGCAGTATTTT. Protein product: CASSLQLGDTQYF.

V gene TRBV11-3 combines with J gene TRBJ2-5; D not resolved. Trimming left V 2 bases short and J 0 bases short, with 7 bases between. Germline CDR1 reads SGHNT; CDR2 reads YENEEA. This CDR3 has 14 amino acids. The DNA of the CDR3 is TGTGCCAGCAGCTTATCTGGCTACCAAGAGACCCAGTACTTC. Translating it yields CASSLSGYQETQYF.

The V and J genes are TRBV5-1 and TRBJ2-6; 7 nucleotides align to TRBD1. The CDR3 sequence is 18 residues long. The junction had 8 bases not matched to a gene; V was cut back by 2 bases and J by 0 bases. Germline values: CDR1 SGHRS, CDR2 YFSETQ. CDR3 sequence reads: CASSFPRDSSSGANVLTF. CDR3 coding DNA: TGCGCCAGCAGCTTTCCCCGGGACAGCAGCTCTGGGGCCAACGTCCTGACTTTC.

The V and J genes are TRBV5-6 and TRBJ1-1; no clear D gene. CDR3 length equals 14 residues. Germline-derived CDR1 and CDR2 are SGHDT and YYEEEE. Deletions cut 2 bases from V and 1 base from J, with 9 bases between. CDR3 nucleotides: TGTGCCAGCAGCTTCTTTATCCCGAACACTGAAGCTTTCTTT. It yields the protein CASSFFIPNTEAFF.

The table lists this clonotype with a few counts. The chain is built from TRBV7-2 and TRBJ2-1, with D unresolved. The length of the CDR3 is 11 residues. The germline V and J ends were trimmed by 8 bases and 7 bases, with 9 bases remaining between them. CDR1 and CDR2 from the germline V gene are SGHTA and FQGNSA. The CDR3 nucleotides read TGTGCCAGCTCGGACCATAATGAGCAGTTCTTC. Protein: CASSDHNEQFF.

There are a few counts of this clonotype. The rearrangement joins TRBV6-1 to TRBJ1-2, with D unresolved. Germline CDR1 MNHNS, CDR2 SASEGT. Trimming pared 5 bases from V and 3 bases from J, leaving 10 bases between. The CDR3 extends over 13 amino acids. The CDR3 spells CASSKGTYYGYTF. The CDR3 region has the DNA TGTGCCAGCAGTAAAGGAACGTACTATGGCTACACCTTC.

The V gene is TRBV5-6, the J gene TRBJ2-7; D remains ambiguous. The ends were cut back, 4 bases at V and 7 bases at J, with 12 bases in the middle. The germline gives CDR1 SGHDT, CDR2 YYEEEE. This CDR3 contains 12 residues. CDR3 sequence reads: CASSPGSQEQYF. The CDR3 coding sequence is TGTGCCAGCAGCCCCGGGTCTCAGGAGCAGTACTTC.

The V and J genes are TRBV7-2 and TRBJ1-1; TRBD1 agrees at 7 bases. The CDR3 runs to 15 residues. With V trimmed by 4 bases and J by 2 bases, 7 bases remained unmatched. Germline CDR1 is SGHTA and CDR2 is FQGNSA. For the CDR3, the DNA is TGTGCCAGCAGCTCCAGCTACAGGGGAAACACTGAAGCTTTCTTT. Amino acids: CASSSSYRGNTEAFF.

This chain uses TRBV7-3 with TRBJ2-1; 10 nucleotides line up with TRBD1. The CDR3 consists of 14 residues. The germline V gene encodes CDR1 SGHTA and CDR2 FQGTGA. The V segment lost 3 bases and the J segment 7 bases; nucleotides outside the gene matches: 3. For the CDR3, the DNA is TGTGCCAGCAGCTTGGACAGGGGGAAAAATGAGCAGTTCTTC. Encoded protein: CASSLDRGKNEQFF. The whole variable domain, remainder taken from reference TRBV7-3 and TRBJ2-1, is GAGVSQTPSNKVTEKGKYVELRCDPISGHTALYWYRQSLGQGPEFLIYFQGTGAADDSGLPNDRFFAVRPEGSVSTLKIQRTERGDSAVYLCASSLDRGKNEQFFGPGTRLTVL.

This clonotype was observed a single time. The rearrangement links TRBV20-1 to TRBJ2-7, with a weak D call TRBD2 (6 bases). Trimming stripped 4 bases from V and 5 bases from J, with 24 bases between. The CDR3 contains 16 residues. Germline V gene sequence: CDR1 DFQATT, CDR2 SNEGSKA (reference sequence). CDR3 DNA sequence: TGCAGTGCTACTAGCTCATCTGGCGGGGCGGGCAACGAGCAGTACTTC. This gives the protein CSATSSSGGAGNEQYF.

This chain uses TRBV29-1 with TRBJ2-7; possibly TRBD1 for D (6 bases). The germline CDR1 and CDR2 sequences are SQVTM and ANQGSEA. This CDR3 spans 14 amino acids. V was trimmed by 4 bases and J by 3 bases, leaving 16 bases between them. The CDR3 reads CSVGEGGQSYEQYF. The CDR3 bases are TGCAGCGTTGGCGAAGGGGGACAAAGCTACGAGCAGTACTTC.

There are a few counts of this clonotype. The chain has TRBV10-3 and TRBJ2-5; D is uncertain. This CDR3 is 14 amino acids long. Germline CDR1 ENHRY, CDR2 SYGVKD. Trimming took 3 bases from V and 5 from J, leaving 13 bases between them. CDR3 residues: CAISELEHEETQYF. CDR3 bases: TGTGCCATCAGTGAATTAGAACACGAGGAGACCCAGTACTTC.

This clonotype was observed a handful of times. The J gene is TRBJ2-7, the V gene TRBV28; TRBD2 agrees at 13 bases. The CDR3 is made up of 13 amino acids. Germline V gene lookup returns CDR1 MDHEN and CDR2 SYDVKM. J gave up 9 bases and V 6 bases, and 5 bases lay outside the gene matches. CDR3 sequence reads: CASRMTSGGMQYF. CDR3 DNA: TGTGCCAGCAGGATGACTAGCGGGGGGATGCAGTACTTC.

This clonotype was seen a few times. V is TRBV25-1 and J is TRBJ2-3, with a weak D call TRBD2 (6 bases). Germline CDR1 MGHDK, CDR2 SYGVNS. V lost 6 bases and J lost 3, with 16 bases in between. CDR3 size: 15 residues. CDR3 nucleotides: TGTGCCAGCAGCGACCGGACCGGGAGAACAGATACGCAGTATTTT. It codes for CASSDRTGRTDTQYF.

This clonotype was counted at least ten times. The CDR3 is CASTKEAGVYYEQYF. For the CDR3, the DNA is TGTGCCAGCACAAAGGAGGCAGGTGTGTACTACGAGCAGTACTTC. The chain employs TRBV6-1 and TRBJ2-7; weak D call: TRBD2 (5 bases). The germline V gene encodes CDR1 MNHNS and CDR2 SASEGT. The CDR3 totals 15 residues. V dropped 7 bases and J dropped 3 bases, with 19 bases sitting between them.